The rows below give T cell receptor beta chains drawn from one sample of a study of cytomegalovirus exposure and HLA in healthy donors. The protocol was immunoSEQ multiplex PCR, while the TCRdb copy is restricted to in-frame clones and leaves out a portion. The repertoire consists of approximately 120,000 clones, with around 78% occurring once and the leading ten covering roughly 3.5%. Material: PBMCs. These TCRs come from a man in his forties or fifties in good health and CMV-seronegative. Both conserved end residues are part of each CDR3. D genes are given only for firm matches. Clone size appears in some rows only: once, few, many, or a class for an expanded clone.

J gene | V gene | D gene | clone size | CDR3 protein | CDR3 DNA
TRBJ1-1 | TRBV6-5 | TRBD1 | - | CASSPGTGGTEAFF | TGTGCCAGCAGCCCTGGGACAGGGGGCACTGAAGCTTTCTTT
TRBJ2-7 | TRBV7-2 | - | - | CASSLRLAGVNYEQYF | TGTGCCAGCAGCTTAAGATTGGCAGGGGTCAACTACGAGCAGTACTTC
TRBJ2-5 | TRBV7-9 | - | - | CASSLSLGAETQYF | TGTGCCAGCAGCCTCAGCCTGGGGGCCGAGACCCAGTACTTC
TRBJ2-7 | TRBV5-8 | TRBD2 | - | CASEGLGGPYEQYF | TGTGCCAGCGAGGGACTAGGGGGTCCCTACGAGCAGTACTTC
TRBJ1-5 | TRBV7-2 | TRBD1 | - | CASSLERGDRGQPQHF | TGTGCCAGCAGCTTAGAAAGGGGCGACAGGGGTCAGCCCCAGCATTTT
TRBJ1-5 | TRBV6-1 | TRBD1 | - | CASSEIGDSYQPQHF | TGTGCCAGCAGTGAAATCGGGGACAGCTATCAGCCCCAGCATTTT
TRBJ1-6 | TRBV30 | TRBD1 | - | CAWSGQGAFLNSPLHF | TGTGCCTGGAGTGGACAGGGTGCCTTTTTGAATTCACCCCTCCACTTT
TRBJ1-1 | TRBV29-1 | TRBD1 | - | CSPGQGDEAFF | TGCAGCCCGGGACAGGGGGATGAAGCTTTCTTT
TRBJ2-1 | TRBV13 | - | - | CASSERPGEQFF | TGTGCCAGCAGCGAAAGACCGGGTGAGCAGTTCTTC
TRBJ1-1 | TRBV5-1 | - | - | CASSLTYGDMNTEAFF | TGCGCCAGCAGCTTAACATACGGGGACATGAACACTGAAGCTTTCTTT
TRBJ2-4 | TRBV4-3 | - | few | CASSQDMTGRGAKNIQYF | TGCGCCAGCAGCCAAGACATGACGGGCCGCGGGGCCAAAAACATTCAGTACTTC
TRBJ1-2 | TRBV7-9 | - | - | CASSLDRQNYGYTF | TGTGCCAGCAGCTTAGATCGACAGAACTATGGCTACACCTTC
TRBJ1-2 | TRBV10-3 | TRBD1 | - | CAISGGNRGDYGYTF | TGTGCCATCAGTGGAGGGAACAGGGGGGACTATGGCTACACCTTC
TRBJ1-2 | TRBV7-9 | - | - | CASSFGGLNGYTF | TGTGCCAGCAGCTTTGGCGGTTTGAATGGCTACACCTTC
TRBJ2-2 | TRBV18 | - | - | CASSPDIGELFF | TGTGCCAGCTCACCAGACATCGGGGAGCTGTTTTTT
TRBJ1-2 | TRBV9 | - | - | CASSVILVSRLDPYGYTF | TGTGCCAGCAGCGTGATCTTGGTCAGTAGGCTAGACCCCTATGGCTACACCTTC
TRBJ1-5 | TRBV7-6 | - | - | CASSLWRDQPQHF | TGTGCCAGCAGCTTATGGCGGGATCAGCCCCAGCATTTT
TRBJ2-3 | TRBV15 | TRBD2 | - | CATSGYGTSFRTDTQYF | TGTGCCACCAGCGGCTACGGGACTAGCTTTCGCACAGATACGCAGTATTTT
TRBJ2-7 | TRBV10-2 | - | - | CASSDVSYEQYF | TGCGCCAGCAGTGATGTTTCTTACGAGCAGTACTTC
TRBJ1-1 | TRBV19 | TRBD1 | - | CASRTGFTEAFF | TGTGCCAGCAGGACAGGGTTCACTGAAGCTTTCTTT
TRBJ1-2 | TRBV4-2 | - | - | CASSPSAGVYTF | TGTGCCAGCAGCCCGTCCGCGGGGGTCTACACCTTC
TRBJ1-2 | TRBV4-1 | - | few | CASSQFLGLGYGYTF | TGCGCCAGCAGCCAATTCCTAGGTCTCGGCTATGGCTACACCTTC